The 31 T cell receptor beta chains below all came from one sample that was sequenced in a study of blood T cells in healthy people across ages. It was with a sample-barcoded 5' primer and a J-beta primer mix that a second PCR of about 6 to 12 cycles was run. TCRdb ran MiXCR on the 5' RACE reads and lists one entry per CDR3 protein. The table lists hundreds of thousands of distinct CDR3 sequences, around three fifths of them singletons, with 30% to 45% in the top ten. The sample consisted of blood. These TCRs come from a man in his sixties in good health.

The rearrangement links TRBV10-1 to TRBJ2-1; 10 bases align to TRBD1. V was pared by 6 bases and J by 9 bases, with 14 bases of the junction left unmatched. This CDR3 is built from 16 residues. Germline V CDR1 and CDR2: WNHNN, SYGVQD (reference sequence). This CDR3 is CASSPSGTGDLGEQFF. The CDR3 region has the DNA TGCGCCAGCAGCCCCTCCGGGACAGGGGATTTGGGTGAGCAGTTCTTC.

The chain joins TRBV20-1 to TRBJ2-3; D not certain. This CDR3 has 14 residues. The germline CDR1 and CDR2 sequences are DFQATT and SNEGSKA (reference sequence). V was clipped by 7 bases and J by 1 base, with 15 bases between them. The chain's CDR3 is CSGSLIGRTDTQYF. The CDR3 nucleotides are TGCAGTGGGTCCCTAATCGGACGCACAGATACGCAGTATTTT.

V is TRBV20-1 and J is TRBJ1-2; D is perhaps TRBD1 (5 bases). The CDR3 runs 16 residues. Deletions cut 2 bases from V and 4 bases from J, with 20 bases between. Germline values: CDR1 DFQATT, CDR2 SNEGSKA (reference sequence). The chain's CDR3 is CSARRIWEGQGYGYTF. Here the CDR3 DNA reads TGCAGTGCTAGAAGGATTTGGGAGGGGCAGGGCTATGGCTACACCTTC.

This chain connects TRBV6-6 to TRBJ2-5, with 7 bases that match TRBD2. J lost 4 bases, V lost 10 bases, and 9 bases had no gene match. Germline values: CDR1 MNHNY, CDR2 SVGAGI (reference sequence). This CDR3 contains 13 residues. CDR3 in amino acids: CATARLAAETQYF. CDR3 DNA sequence: TGTGCCACCGCTCGACTAGCCGCAGAGACCCAGTACTTC.

Note on this clonotype: A junction boundary mismatches the germline segment, possibly from a read error. In DNA, the CDR3 is TGTGCCACCCGTGATCCCCACAGGGCTCAAGAGACCCAGTACTTC. Translated, it gives CATRDPHRAQETQYF. The chain is built from TRBV24-1 and TRBJ2-5; D may be TRBD1 (6 bases). The CDR3 spans 15 residues. Germline assignment: CDR1 KGHDR and CDR2 SFDVKD.

The CDR3 sequence is CASSPAGTFSYEQYF. The CDR3 DNA reads as TGTGCCAGCTCACCGGCCGGGACTTTCTCCTACGAGCAGTACTTC. V gene TRBV18 combines with J gene TRBJ2-7; D might be TRBD2 (6 bases). The germline gives CDR1 KGHSH, CDR2 LQKENI. This CDR3 is built from 15 residues. V was shortened by 3 bases and J by 0 bases, with 12 bases between the two germline ends.

This chain connects TRBV3-1 to TRBJ2-2; 11 bases line up with TRBD2. V was clipped by 3 bases and J by 9 bases; unmatched bases: 9. The germline CDR1 and CDR2 sequences are LGHDT and YNNKEL (reference sequence). The CDR3 spans 16 residues. CDR3 residues: CASSQDLAGGIRELFF. CDR3 DNA sequence: TGTGCCAGCAGCCAGGATCTAGCGGGGGGTATCAGGGAGCTGTTTTTT.

This clonotype has more than one count but fewer than ten. The chain carries TRBV6-2 or TRBV6-3 and TRBJ2-3, with 8 bases matching TRBD1. The CDR3 contains 17 residues. Germline V lookup: CDR1 MNHEY, CDR2 SVGEGT. V trimming: 2 bases; J trimming: 0 bases; junction bases outside the gene matches: 7. This CDR3 reads CASSYGAQGASTDTQYF. CDR3 DNA: TGTGCCAGCAGTTACGGGGCTCAGGGGGCAAGCACAGATACGCAGTATTTT.

The chain is built from TRBV5-1 and TRBJ2-3; 11 bases fit TRBD2. Germline assignment: CDR1 SGHRS and CDR2 YFSETQ. This CDR3 spans 15 amino acids. Trimming at V came to 0 bases and at J to 11 bases, leaving 8 bases not matched to a gene. CDR3 region: CASSLGLAGNRGQYF. The CDR3 nucleotides are TGCGCCAGCAGCTTGGGACTAGCGGGGAATCGCGGGCAGTATTTT.

The J gene is TRBJ1-2, the V gene TRBV5-1, with 10 bases identical to TRBD1. Germline-derived CDR1 and CDR2 are SGHRS and YFSETQ. This CDR3 has 15 amino acids. J gave up 8 bases and V 3 bases, and 10 bases lay outside the gene matches. CDR3 in amino acids: CASSSGRQGALGYTF. In nucleotides, the CDR3 is TGCGCCAGCAGCTCGGGACGACAGGGGGCTTTAGGCTACACCTTC.

This chain links TRBV6-6 with TRBJ2-5, with 11 bases identical to TRBD2. CDR3 length: 15 amino acids. V shed 8 bases, J shed 2 bases, and the junction held 7 bases outside the gene matches. Germline V gene lookup returns CDR1 MNHNY and CDR2 SVGAGI (reference sequence). The CDR3 reads CASYTSGGPQETQYF. The CDR3 coding sequence is TGTGCCAGCTATACTAGCGGGGGCCCTCAAGAGACCCAGTACTTC.

Remarks on this clonotype: The junction does not match germline at one end; this may be a read error. The chain carries TRBV9 and TRBJ2-3; TRBD2 might be the D (7 bases). CDR1 SGDLS and CDR2 YYNGEE come from the germline V gene. This CDR3 has 16 amino acids. CDR3 DNA sequence: TGTGCCAGCGGCGTAGCAGAGGGGGGGAACACAGATACGCAGTATTTT. Translated, it gives CASGVAEGGNTDTQYF.

As concerns this clonotype: The junction departs from the called germline gene at one end, perhaps through a read error. The chain carries TRBV3-1 and TRBJ1-1; 10 nucleotides align to TRBD1. The V gene's germline CDR1 is LGHDT and CDR2 YNNKEL (reference sequence). This CDR3 comprises 14 residues. The CDR3: CAGSPRDRGTEAFF. CDR3 DNA: TGTGCCGGCAGCCCCCGGGACAGGGGCACTGAAGCTTTCTTT.

This clonotype occurred a few times. DNA of the CDR3: TGTGCCAGCAGTTACGGGCAGCCCTACGAGCAGTACTTC. Translating gives CASSYGQPYEQYF. The chain uses TRBV6-2 or TRBV6-3 and TRBJ2-7; no reliable D call. The V end lost 2 bases, the J end lost 2 bases, and 7 bases lay between the germline ends. The CDR3 has 13 amino acids. Germline V CDR1 and CDR2: MNHEY, SVGEGT.

This sequence joins TRBV5-1 and TRBJ2-3; D not resolved. The V end was cut by 1 base, the J end by 4 bases, with 13 bases between. The CDR3 is 15 residues long. Germline assignment: CDR1 SGHRS and CDR2 YFSETQ. CDR3 region: CASSLMFPVPDTQYF. The DNA of the CDR3 is TGCGCCAGCAGCTTGATGTTCCCAGTACCAGATACGCAGTATTTT. The full variable domain, its missing parts supplied by reference TRBV5-1 and TRBJ2-3, is KAGVTQTPRYLIKTRGQQVTLSCSPISGHRSVSWYQQTPGQGLQFLFEYFSETQRNKGNFPGRFSGRQFSNSRSEMNVSTLELGDSALYLCASSLMFPVPDTQYFGPGTRLTVL.

The chain has TRBV2 and TRBJ1-1; 12 nucleotides align to TRBD1. The CDR3 has 15 amino acids. Unmatched junction bases numbered 8, after V lost 7 bases and J lost 5 bases. CDR1 and CDR2 (germline): SNHLY, FYNNEI. In DNA form, the CDR3 reads TGTGCCAGCACTAAGGGACAGGGGGCGCCTACTGAAGCTTTCTTT. This translates into CASTKGQGAPTEAFF.

The gene calls are TRBV5-5 and TRBJ2-7, with D perhaps being TRBD1 or TRBD2 (6 bases each). V lost 7 bases to trimming and J lost 7 bases, with 18 bases between them. This CDR3 region has 13 residues. Germline values: CDR1 SGHKS, CDR2 YYEKEE (reference sequence). In DNA, the CDR3 is TGTGCCAGCGAATCGAGGGGGGCTCGGGAGCAGTACTTC. It translates to CASESRGAREQYF.

The chain uses TRBV6-5 and TRBJ2-6; TRBD1 aligns across 8 bases. Germline CDR1 MNHEY, CDR2 SVGAGI. The CDR3 loop spans 14 amino acids. J lost 9 bases, V lost 6 bases, and 7 bases had no gene match. The CDR3 loop is CASSTLDRVNVLTF. Written as DNA, the CDR3 is TGTGCCAGCAGCACCCTGGACAGGGTCAACGTCCTGACTTTC.

This clonotype was seen only a few times. The chain links TRBV4-1 to TRBJ2-5; 10 bases line up with TRBD1. The germline V gene has CDR1 MGHRA and CDR2 YSYEKL. V trimming: 3 bases; J trimming: 1 base; junction bases outside the gene matches: 2. The CDR3 contains 15 residues. DNA for the CDR3: TGCGCCAGCAGCCAGACAGGGGGCTTCCAAGAGACCCAGTACTTC. It translates to CASSQTGGFQETQYF.

The rearrangement links TRBV3-1 to TRBJ2-3, with 8 bases identical to TRBD2. The junction had 10 bases not matched to a gene; V was cut back by 5 bases and J by 6 bases. Looked up from germline, CDR1 is LGHDT and CDR2 is YNNKEL (reference sequence). This CDR3 has 15 amino acids. The CDR3 bases are TGTGCCAGCAGCTTTAGCGGGGACGCGGGGGATACGCAGTATTTT. It encodes CASSFSGDAGDTQYF.

This clonotype has just a few counts. The V and J genes are TRBV29-1 and TRBJ1-1; the D gene is possibly TRBD1 (5 bases). The CDR3 spans 13 residues. The V end lost 8 bases, the J end lost 3 bases, and 16 bases lay between the germline ends. Looked up from germline, CDR1 is SQVTM and CDR2 is ANQGSEA. CDR3 loop: CSTSIGGDTEAFF. CDR3 sequence (DNA): TGCAGCACATCAATCGGAGGGGACACTGAAGCTTTCTTT.

This clonotype was counted a single time. V usage is TRBV20-1 and J usage is TRBJ2-1, with TRBD1 matching 7 bases. The CDR3 is 13 residues long. Germline V lookup: CDR1 DFQATT, CDR2 SNEGSKA (reference sequence). Trimming took 6 bases from V and 6 from J; bases not matched to a gene: 8. The CDR3 loop reads CSAPDRWINEQFF. The CDR3 region has the DNA TGCAGTGCACCGGACAGGTGGATCAATGAGCAGTTCTTC.

This sequence joins TRBV10-3 and TRBJ1-1; D is perhaps TRBD1 (5 bases). This CDR3 is 14 amino acids long. Trimming took 2 bases from V and 1 from J, leaving 8 bases between them. The germline gives CDR1 ENHRY, CDR2 SYGVKD. The CDR3 coding sequence is TGTGCCATCAGTGAGAGAGGGGCGAACACTGAAGCTTTCTTT. It is translated as CAISERGANTEAFF.

V and J are TRBV28 and TRBJ1-2, with a tentative D call TRBD1 (5 bases). Trimming shortened V by 7 bases and J by 4 bases, and 10 bases separated the two germline ends. The germline V gene has CDR1 MDHEN and CDR2 SYDVKM. This CDR3 has 12 amino acids. This CDR3 is CASTRASYGYTF. For the CDR3, the DNA is TGTGCCAGCACCAGGGCGTCCTATGGCTACACCTTC.

The genes are TRBV20-1 and TRBJ2-2; TRBD1 matches at 7 bases. CDR3 length equals 14 residues. V shed 3 bases, J shed 2 bases, and the junction held 3 bases outside the gene matches. Germline V gene sequence: CDR1 DFQATT, CDR2 SNEGSKA (reference sequence). This CDR3 reads CSARGQLNTGELFF. CDR3 bases: TGCAGTGCTAGGGGACAGTTAAACACCGGGGAGCTGTTTTTT.

This chain links TRBV20-1 with TRBJ1-1, with D perhaps matching TRBD1 (5 bases). Germline V gene lookup returns CDR1 DFQATT and CDR2 SNEGSKA (reference sequence). CDR3 length: 12 amino acids. V was pared by 6 bases and J by 3 bases, with 11 bases between. The DNA of the CDR3 is TGCAGTGCGAGGACAACTCACACTGAAGCTTTCTTT. It specifies CSARTTHTEAFF.

The chain is built from TRBV4-2 and TRBJ2-3; TRBD2 agrees at 8 bases. CDR1 and CDR2 (germline): LGHNA, YNFKEQ. The ends lost 4 bases at V and 2 bases at J; junction bases unmatched: 5. The CDR3 contains 15 residues. The CDR3 sequence: CASSLTGGLTDTQYF. DNA for the CDR3: TGTGCCAGCAGCCTGACGGGGGGGCTCACAGATACGCAGTATTTT.

This chain's CDR3 is CASSLNTIADTQYF. The CDR3 nucleotides are TGCGCCAGCAGCTTGAACACCATAGCTGATACGCAGTATTTT. This chain links TRBV5-1 with TRBJ2-3; D gene ambiguous. V was shortened by 1 base and J by 6 bases, with 12 bases between the two germline ends. Per the germline V gene, CDR1 is SGHRS and CDR2 is YFSETQ. The CDR3 contains 14 residues.

The chain recombines TRBV20-1 with TRBJ2-1; 7 bases line up with TRBD1. Germline-derived CDR1 and CDR2 are DFQATT and SNEGSKA (reference sequence). CDR3 size: 14 residues. J gave up 8 bases and V 6 bases, and 13 bases lay outside the gene matches. The CDR3 region is CSADQTGSGDEQFF. In DNA, the CDR3 is TGCAGTGCGGACCAGACAGGGTCGGGCGATGAGCAGTTCTTC.

The chain carries TRBV27 and TRBJ1-1; D remains unclear. Between the trimmed V and J ends, which lost 8 bases and 1 base, there was a span of 11 bases. The CDR3 spans 13 residues. Germline V CDR1 and CDR2: MNHEY, SMNVEV (reference sequence). The DNA of the CDR3 is TGTGCCAGCGGACCGGGTAAGAACACTGAAGCTTTCTTT. This codes for CASGPGKNTEAFF.

CDR3 nucleotide sequence: TGCAGTGCTAGAGTTTTCGGACTAGCGACCATCCAAGAGACCCAGTACTTC. Translating it yields CSARVFGLATIQETQYF. The V gene is TRBV20-1, the J gene TRBJ2-5; TRBD2 matches 9 bases. This CDR3 spans 17 amino acids. CDR1 and CDR2 from the germline V gene are DFQATT and SNEGSKA (reference sequence). J lost 1 base, V lost 1 base, and 10 bases had no gene match.